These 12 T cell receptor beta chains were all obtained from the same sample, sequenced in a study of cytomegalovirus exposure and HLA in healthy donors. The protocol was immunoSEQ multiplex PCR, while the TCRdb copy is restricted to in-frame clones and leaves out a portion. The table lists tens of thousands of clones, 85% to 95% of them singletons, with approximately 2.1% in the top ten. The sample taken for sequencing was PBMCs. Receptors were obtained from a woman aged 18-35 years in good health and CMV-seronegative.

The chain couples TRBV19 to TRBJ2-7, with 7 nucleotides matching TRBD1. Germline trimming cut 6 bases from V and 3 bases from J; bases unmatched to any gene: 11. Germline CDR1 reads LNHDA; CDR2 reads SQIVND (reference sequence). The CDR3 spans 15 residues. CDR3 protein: CASRKATGVNYEQYF. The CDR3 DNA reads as TGTGCCAGTAGGAAAGCAACAGGGGTTAACTACGAGCAGTACTTC.

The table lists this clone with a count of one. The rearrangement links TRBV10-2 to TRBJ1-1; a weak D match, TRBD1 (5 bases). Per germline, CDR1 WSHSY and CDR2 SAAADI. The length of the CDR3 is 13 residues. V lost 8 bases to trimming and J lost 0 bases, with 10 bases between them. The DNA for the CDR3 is TGCGCCAGCGGCCCGACAGTGAACACTGAAGCTTTCTTT. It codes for CASGPTVNTEAFF.

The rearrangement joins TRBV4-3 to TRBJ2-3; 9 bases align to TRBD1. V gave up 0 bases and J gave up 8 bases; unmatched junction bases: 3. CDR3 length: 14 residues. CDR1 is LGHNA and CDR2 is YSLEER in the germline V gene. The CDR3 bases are TGCGCCAGCAGCCAAGAACCGGGACAGGGTACGCAGTATTTT. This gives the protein CASSQEPGQGTQYF.

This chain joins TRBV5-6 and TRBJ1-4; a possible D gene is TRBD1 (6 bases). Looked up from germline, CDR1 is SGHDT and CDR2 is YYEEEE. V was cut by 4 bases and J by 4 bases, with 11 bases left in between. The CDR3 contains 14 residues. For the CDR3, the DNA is TGTGCCAGCAGCCTTGACAGGCATAATGAAAAACTGTTTTTT. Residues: CASSLDRHNEKLFF. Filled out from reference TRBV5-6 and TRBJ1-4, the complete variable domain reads DAGVTQSPTHLIKTRGQQVTLRCSPKSGHDTVSWYQQALGQGPQFIFQYYEEEERQRGNFPDRFSGHQFPNYSSELNVNALLLGDSALYLCASSLDRHNEKLFFGSGTQLSVL.

The CDR3 sequence is CASAGRNYEQYF. DNA of the CDR3: TGTGCCAGCGCGGGACGAAACTACGAGCAGTACTTC. The chain joins TRBV27 to TRBJ2-7; D possibly corresponds to TRBD2 (6 bases). From germline, CDR1 is MNHEY and CDR2 SMNVEV (reference sequence). V was pared by 8 bases and J by 3 bases, with 11 bases between. This CDR3 comprises 12 residues.

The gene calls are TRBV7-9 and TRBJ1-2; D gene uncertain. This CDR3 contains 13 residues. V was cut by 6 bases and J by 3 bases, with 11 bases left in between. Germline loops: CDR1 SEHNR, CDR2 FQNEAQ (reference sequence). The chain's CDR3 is CASRYHPDYGYTF. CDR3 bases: TGTGCCAGCAGATATCACCCGGACTATGGCTACACCTTC.

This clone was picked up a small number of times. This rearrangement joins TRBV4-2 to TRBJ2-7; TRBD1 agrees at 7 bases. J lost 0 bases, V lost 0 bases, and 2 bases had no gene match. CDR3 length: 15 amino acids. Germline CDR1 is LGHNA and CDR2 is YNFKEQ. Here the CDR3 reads CASSQDRGSSYEQYF. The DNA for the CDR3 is TGTGCCAGCAGCCAAGACAGGGGGAGCTCCTACGAGCAGTACTTC.

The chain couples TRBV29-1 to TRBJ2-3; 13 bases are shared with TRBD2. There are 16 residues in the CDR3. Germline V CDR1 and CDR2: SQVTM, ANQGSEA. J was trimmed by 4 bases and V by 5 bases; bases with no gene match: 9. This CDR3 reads CSVLGLAGVMADTQYF. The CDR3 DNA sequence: TGCAGCGTTCTTGGACTAGCGGGAGTGATGGCAGATACGCAGTATTTT.

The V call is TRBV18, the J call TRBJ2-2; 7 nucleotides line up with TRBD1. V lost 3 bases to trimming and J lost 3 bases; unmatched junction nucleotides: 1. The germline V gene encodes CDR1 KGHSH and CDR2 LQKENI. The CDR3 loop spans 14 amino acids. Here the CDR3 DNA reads TGTGCCAGCTCACCGCAGGGGGACACCGGGGAGCTGTTTTTT. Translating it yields CASSPQGDTGELFF.

The CDR3 loop reads CASSPLGPGSNTEAFF. The CDR3 DNA reads as TGTGCCAGCTCACCACTTGGCCCAGGGTCGAACACTGAAGCTTTCTTT. The chain recombines TRBV18 with TRBJ1-1; TRBD1 might be the D (5 bases). Germline V gene lookup returns CDR1 KGHSH and CDR2 LQKENI. The V and J ends lost 1 base and 1 base respectively, with 13 bases between them. The CDR3 loop spans 16 amino acids.

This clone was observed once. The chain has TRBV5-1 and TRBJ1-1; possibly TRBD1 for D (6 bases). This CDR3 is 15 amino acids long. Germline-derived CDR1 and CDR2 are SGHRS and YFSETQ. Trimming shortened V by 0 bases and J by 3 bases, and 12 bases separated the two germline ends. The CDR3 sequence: CASSLDSRGYTEAFF. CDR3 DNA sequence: TGCGCCAGCAGCTTGGATTCCAGGGGATACACTGAAGCTTTCTTT. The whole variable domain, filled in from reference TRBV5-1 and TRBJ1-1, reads KAGVTQTPRYLIKTRGQQVTLSCSPISGHRSVSWYQQTPGQGLQFLFEYFSETQRNKGNFPGRFSGRQFSNSRSEMNVSTLELGDSALYLCASSLDSRGYTEAFFGQGTRLTVV.

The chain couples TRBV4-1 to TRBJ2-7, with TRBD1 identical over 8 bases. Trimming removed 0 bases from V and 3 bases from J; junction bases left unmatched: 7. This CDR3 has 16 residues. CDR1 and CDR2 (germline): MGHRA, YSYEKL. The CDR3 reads CASSQDVGQGLYEQYF. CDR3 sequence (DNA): TGCGCCAGCAGCCAAGATGTCGGACAGGGTCTCTACGAGCAGTACTTC.